These 28 T cell receptor beta chains were sequenced from one sample in a study of blood T cell repertoires in COVID-19. Clones were read by immunoSEQ multiplex PCR, and TCRdb kept only the in-frame ones, dropping some. This sample has 150,000 to 200,000 clones; around 87% occur once, and the top ten carry approximately 2.7%. What was sequenced was peripheral blood. The receptors here all came from a middle-aged man with active or convalescent COVID-19.

This chain joins TRBV4-1 and TRBJ1-5; TRBD1 might be the D (5 bases). Looked up from germline, CDR1 is MGHRA and CDR2 is YSYEKL. V shed 1 base and J shed 0 bases, with 7 bases lying between them. The CDR3 length is 15 residues. The CDR3 nucleotides are TGCGCCAGCAGCCAAGGACAGTATAGCAATCAGCCCCAGCATTTT. Amino acids: CASSQGQYSNQPQHF.

The chain uses TRBV5-4 and TRBJ2-3, with D possibly matching TRBD1 (5 bases). Germline loops: CDR1 SGHNT, CDR2 YYREEE (reference sequence). The V gene lost 2 bases and the J gene lost 1 base, with 8 bases spanning the gap. The CDR3 extends over 14 amino acids. The DNA for the CDR3 is TGTGCCAGCAGCTTCCAGGGTGGCACAGATACGCAGTATTTT. Its translation: CASSFQGGTDTQYF.

The chain joins TRBV5-1 to TRBJ1-1, with a weak D call TRBD1 (6 bases). CDR3 length: 15 amino acids. V was pared by 2 bases and J by 3 bases, with 14 bases between. The germline V gene has CDR1 SGHRS and CDR2 YFSETQ. The CDR3 DNA sequence: TGCGCCAGCAGCTTACAGGCAGGGGTTGACACTGAAGCTTTCTTT. Its protein product is CASSLQAGVDTEAFF. The full variable domain, its missing parts supplied by reference TRBV5-1 and TRBJ1-1, is KAGVTQTPRYLIKTRGQQVTLSCSPISGHRSVSWYQQTPGQGLQFLFEYFSETQRNKGNFPGRFSGRQFSNSRSEMNVSTLELGDSALYLCASSLQAGVDTEAFFGQGTRLTVV.

V and J are TRBV7-2 and TRBJ2-1; 9 bases are shared with TRBD2. The CDR3 length is 15 residues. The J segment lost 4 bases and the V segment lost 5 bases, leaving 6 bases of the junction unmatched. The V gene's germline CDR1 is SGHTA and CDR2 FQGNSA. CDR3 sequence reads: CASSHSSGIYNEQFF. CDR3 nucleotide sequence: TGTGCCAGCAGCCACTCTAGCGGGATATACAATGAGCAGTTCTTC.

The chain uses TRBV9 and TRBJ1-2, with TRBD1 identical over 9 bases. J gave up 2 bases and V 0 bases, and 5 bases lay outside the gene matches. The germline V gene encodes CDR1 SGDLS and CDR2 YYNGEE. The CDR3 sequence is 16 residues long. The chain's CDR3 is CASSVGSTGGNYGYTF. In DNA form, the CDR3 reads TGTGCCAGCAGCGTAGGATCGACAGGGGGGAACTATGGCTACACCTTC.

V is TRBV7-9 and J is TRBJ1-1; TRBD1 agrees at 10 bases. V gave up 5 bases and J gave up 3 bases; unmatched junction bases: 9. This CDR3 spans 16 amino acids. CDR1 and CDR2 (germline): SEHNR, FQNEAQ (reference sequence). The chain's CDR3 is CASSHRSGTGDTEAFF. The DNA for the CDR3 is TGTGCCAGCAGCCACCGATCCGGGACAGGGGACACTGAAGCTTTCTTT. The variable domain in full, completed from reference TRBV7-9 and TRBJ1-1, reads DTGVSQNPRHKITKRGQNVTFRCDPISEHNRLYWYRQTLGQGPEFLTYFQNEAQLEKSRLLSDRFSAERPKGSFSTLEIQRTEQGDSAMYLCASSHRSGTGDTEAFFGQGTRLTVV.

The chain links TRBV18 to TRBJ1-2; possible D gene TRBD1, 6 bases. CDR1 KGHSH and CDR2 LQKENI come from the germline V gene. Trimming stripped 0 bases from V and 7 bases from J, with 9 bases between. The CDR3 has 13 residues. The CDR3 sequence is CASSPPGAAGYTF. The DNA for the CDR3 is TGTGCCAGCTCACCACCGGGGGCGGCTGGCTACACCTTC.

J is TRBJ1-2 and V is TRBV19; D gene uncertain. The ends were cut back, 0 bases at V and 4 bases at J, with 6 bases in the middle. Germline V lookup: CDR1 LNHDA, CDR2 SQIVND (reference sequence). The CDR3 loop spans 13 amino acids. This CDR3 is CASSIDLIYGYTF. In DNA, the CDR3 is TGTGCCAGTAGTATAGACCTTATCTATGGCTACACCTTC.

The chain links TRBV30 to TRBJ1-5, with D perhaps matching TRBD1 (5 bases). The V and J ends lost 0 bases and 9 bases respectively, with 15 bases between them. The CDR3 covers 14 residues. Germline V gene sequence: CDR1 GTSNPN, CDR2 SVGIG (reference sequence). The DNA of the CDR3 is TGTGCCTGGAGTGTGGGGCTCTCCGGTGGGCCCCAGCATTTT. This sequence encodes CAWSVGLSGGPQHF.

The V gene is TRBV12-3 or TRBV12-4, the J gene TRBJ1-2, with TRBD1 matching 8 bases. With V trimmed by 2 bases and J by 8 bases, 4 bases remained unmatched. The CDR3 sequence is 13 residues long. CDR3 nucleotides: TGTGCCAGCAGTTTAATGACAGGGGCGGGCTACACCTTC. It codes for CASSLMTGAGYTF.

This clone was counted once. The rearrangement links TRBV2 to TRBJ2-1; TRBD1 is a possible D gene (6 bases). Trimming removed 5 bases from V and 3 bases from J, with 17 bases in between. Germline V CDR1 and CDR2: SNHLY, FYNNEI. CDR3 size: 16 residues. DNA for the CDR3: TGTGCCAGCAGTCCACTGGACGACAGGCTCTACAATGAGCAGTTCTTC. Amino acids: CASSPLDDRLYNEQFF.

The J gene is TRBJ1-1, the V gene TRBV29-1; 7 positions match TRBD1. This CDR3 spans 13 amino acids. The V and J ends lost 3 bases and 2 bases, in that order; junction bases with no gene match: 3. Germline V CDR1 and CDR2: SQVTM, ANQGSEA. CDR3 sequence reads: CSVDRQGNTEAFF. DNA of the CDR3: TGCAGCGTTGATCGACAGGGAAACACTGAAGCTTTCTTT.

V is TRBV7-6 and J is TRBJ2-2, with 7 bases identical to TRBD2. This CDR3 has 15 residues. The V and J ends lost 5 bases and 3 bases, in that order; junction bases with no gene match: 6. The V gene's germline CDR1 is SGHVS and CDR2 FNYEAQ. CDR3 coding DNA: TGTGCCAGCAGCCCGGGACTACCTTACACCGGGGAGCTGTTTTTT. Translating it yields CASSPGLPYTGELFF.

The chain employs TRBV29-1 and TRBJ2-7; 7 nucleotides line up with TRBD1. In germline, CDR1 is SQVTM, CDR2 ANQGSEA. The V and J ends lost 5 bases and 2 bases, in that order; junction bases with no gene match: 9. This CDR3 is 14 amino acids long. This chain's CDR3 is CSVKLRDRPYEQYF. In nucleotides, the CDR3 is TGCAGCGTTAAACTCCGGGACAGACCCTACGAGCAGTACTTC.

V gene TRBV19 combines with J gene TRBJ1-4, with 7 bases that match TRBD1. The germline V gene has CDR1 LNHDA and CDR2 SQIVND (reference sequence). V lost 7 bases, J lost 1 base, and 6 bases stayed unmatched. The CDR3 spans 15 residues. The CDR3 DNA sequence: TGTGCCAGTACGCCGACAGGGCGAACTAATGAAAAACTGTTTTTT. This translates into CASTPTGRTNEKLFF.

The chain employs TRBV20-1 and TRBJ2-5; D is uncertain. Per germline, CDR1 DFQATT and CDR2 SNEGSKA (reference sequence). Trimming removed 3 bases at V and 5 bases at J, with 7 bases between. The length of the CDR3 is 11 residues. The CDR3 nucleotides are TGCAGTGCTAGGCAGATGGAGACCCAGTACTTC. It is translated as CSARQMETQYF.

This rearrangement joins TRBV5-1 to TRBJ2-7; possibly TRBD2 for D (6 bases). Trimming removed 6 bases from V and 1 base from J, with 17 bases in between. The CDR3 covers 15 residues. CDR1 and CDR2 (germline): SGHRS, YFSETQ. CDR3 DNA sequence: TGCGCCAGCAAAACCGGGACTTCGGGGTCCTACGAGCAGTACTTC. Its protein is CASKTGTSGSYEQYF.

The V and J genes are TRBV5-1 and TRBJ1-1; 8 bases match TRBD1. The ends lost 4 bases at V and 7 bases at J; junction bases unmatched: 6. Germline CDR1 is SGHRS and CDR2 is YFSETQ. This CDR3 has 13 residues. CDR3 in amino acids: CASSRDRTLEAFF. CDR3 coding DNA: TGCGCCAGCAGCAGGGACAGGACCCTTGAAGCTTTCTTT.

V gene TRBV19 combines with J gene TRBJ1-2; TRBD1 might be the D (6 bases). The V end lost 6 bases, the J end lost 4 bases, and 15 bases lay between the germline ends. This CDR3 comprises 14 residues. Germline loops: CDR1 LNHDA, CDR2 SQIVND (reference sequence). The CDR3 region has the DNA TGTGCCAGTAGCGCGGACAGCCTAGGCTATGGCTACACCTTC. Its translation is CASSADSLGYGYTF.

The V call is TRBV27, the J call TRBJ1-5; perhaps TRBD1 as D (5 bases). The CDR3 covers 13 residues. CDR1 and CDR2 from the germline V gene are MNHEY and SMNVEV (reference sequence). The V and J ends lost 8 bases and 0 bases respectively, with 8 bases between them. Here the CDR3 DNA reads TGTGCCAGCTCGGACATTAGCAATCAGCCCCAGCATTTT. Translation gives CASSDISNQPQHF.

The chain joins TRBV28 to TRBJ1-2; 7 nucleotides agree with TRBD1. The CDR3 has 14 amino acids. V shed 5 bases and J 5 bases; nucleotides not matched to a gene: 8. Germline V gene data show CDR1 as MDHEN and CDR2 as SYDVKM. CDR3 amino acids: CASSPETGTYGYTF. CDR3 coding DNA: TGTGCCAGCAGTCCGGAGACAGGGACATATGGCTACACCTTC.

The chain couples TRBV6-5 to TRBJ1-5, with 10 bases identical to TRBD1. The CDR3 has 15 amino acids. V was pared by 5 bases and J by 7 bases, with 8 bases of the junction left unmatched. The germline CDR1 and CDR2 sequences are MNHEY and SVGAGI. The CDR3 DNA reads TGTGCCAGCAGTACCGTCGGGACAGGGGAACAGCCCCAGCATTTT. Translation gives CASSTVGTGEQPQHF.

This chain connects TRBV11-1 to TRBJ1-4; perhaps TRBD1 as D (5 bases). Germline CDR1 SGHAT, CDR2 FQDESV (reference sequence). The CDR3 extends over 13 amino acids. Trimming removed 3 bases at V and 7 bases at J, with 9 bases between. Here the CDR3 reads CASSFGDFEKLFF. CDR3 nucleotide sequence: TGTGCCAGCAGCTTTGGGGACTTTGAAAAACTGTTTTTT. The full variable domain, rest sourced from reference TRBV11-1 and TRBJ1-4, is EAEVAQSPRYKITEKSQAVAFWCDPISGHATLYWYRQILGQGPELLVQFQDESVVDDSQLPKDRFSAERLKGVDSTLKIQPAELGDSAMYLCASSFGDFEKLFFGSGTQLSVL.

The chain recombines TRBV15 with TRBJ2-1, with a weak D call TRBD2 (5 bases). Per germline, CDR1 LNHNV and CDR2 YYDKDF (reference sequence). The CDR3 totals 12 residues. V lost 2 bases and J 9 bases, leaving 8 bases between the germline ends. The CDR3 nucleotides read TGTGCCACCAGCAGATTCAGCGGTGAGCAGTTCTTC. Translating gives CATSRFSGEQFF.

The chain couples TRBV11-2 to TRBJ1-5; no clear D gene. Germline CDR1 reads SGHAT; CDR2 reads FQNNGV. Trimming took 7 bases from V and 0 from J, leaving 16 bases between them. The CDR3 is 16 residues long. The CDR3 DNA is TGTGCCAGCACACCAGGCGACGGGAATAGCAATCAGCCCCAGCATTTT. Amino acids: CASTPGDGNSNQPQHF.

The table lists this clone with many counts. The DNA for the CDR3 is TGTGCCAGCAGCTGGACAGGGGACTATGGCTACACCTTC. Translating it yields CASSWTGDYGYTF. The genes are TRBV9 and TRBJ1-2; 9 nucleotides agree with TRBD1. Germline-derived CDR1 and CDR2 are SGDLS and YYNGEE. V shed 4 bases, J shed 3 bases, and the junction held 1 base outside the gene matches. The CDR3 loop spans 13 amino acids.

J is TRBJ1-2 and V is TRBV7-9, with D possibly being TRBD1 (5 bases). This CDR3 is 12 amino acids long. CDR1 is SEHNR and CDR2 is FQNEAQ in the germline V gene (reference sequence). V dropped 1 base and J dropped 14 bases, with 14 bases sitting between them. CDR3 DNA sequence: TGTGCCAGCAGCTTAGAGGAGGGGCGCGAGACCTTC. Translation gives CASSLEEGRETF.

The V gene is TRBV6-5, the J gene TRBJ1-1; tentative D call: TRBD1 (5 bases). CDR1 is MNHEY and CDR2 is SVGAGI in the germline V gene. Trimming left V 9 bases short and J 3 bases short, with 20 bases between. The CDR3 extends over 15 amino acids. CDR3 loop: CASPTPRVYDTEAFF. In DNA form, the CDR3 reads TGTGCCAGTCCTACTCCCAGGGTTTACGACACTGAAGCTTTCTTT.